This T cell receptor (beta chain) was recorded in a study of T cell repertoires in cytomegalovirus infection. Study summary: Signatures in public TCR beta sequences pointed to both CMV infection and matching HLA type.

In this sample, this clonotype turned up a few times. Antigen: not known. TCRdb ran MiXCR on the reads and lists one entry per CDR3 protein. Among roughly 200,000 distinct CDR3 sequences, about 15% were seen once, and the ten largest hold roughly 24%. Overall study results and limits: The response measured ex vivo was dominated by TCR beta clonotypes (HLA-C-restricted and CMV-specific).

The germline gives CDR1 SEHNR, CDR2 FQNEAQ (reference sequence). V was pared by 9 bases and J by 8 bases, with 14 bases between. The CDR3 has 12 amino acids. This TCR was sampled from a human donor in good health (CMV status not recorded). Some clones in this sample may be carry-over from other donors' samples. The V gene is TRBV7-9, the J gene TRBJ2-1; D call uncertain. The sequencing input was CD8+ T cells from PBMCs. The CDR3 bases are TGTGCCAGTCCCGAAGGTACCCATGAGCAGTTCTTC. It is translated as CASPEGTHEQFF. Using reference TRBV7-9 and TRBJ2-1 for the parts outside the CDR3, the full variable domain is DTGVSQNPRHKITKRGQNVTFRCDPISEHNRLYWYRQTLGQGPEFLTYFQNEAQLEKSRLLSDRFSAERPKGSFSTLEIQRTEQGDSAMYLCASPEGTHEQFFGPGTRLTVL.